Each of the 18 T cell receptor beta chains below was sequenced from the same sample in a study of control samples from healthy donors and cancer patients. Some clones are missing from TCRdb's copy, which holds only in-frame ones; the method was immunoSEQ multiplex PCR. The profile shows tens of thousands of clones, roughly 94% of them singletons. The specimen was blood. The receptors stem from a man in his thirties or forties in good health.

The chain links TRBV27 to TRBJ2-7, with 8 nucleotides matching TRBD2. Germline values: CDR1 MNHEY, CDR2 SMNVEV (reference sequence). CDR3 length equals 16 residues. After removal of 1 base from V and 0 bases from J, the junction contained 5 bases not matched to a gene. The CDR3 DNA is TGTGCCAGCAGTTTATTGCCGGGGGGGAACTCCTACGAGCAGTACTTC. As protein: CASSLLPGGNSYEQYF.

The chain carries TRBV19 and TRBJ2-7; TRBD1 agrees at 8 bases. J lost 2 bases, V lost 2 bases, and 5 bases had no gene match. CDR3 length: 15 amino acids. Germline CDR1 reads LNHDA; CDR2 reads SQIVND (reference sequence). The CDR3 loop reads CASSISVQGAYEQYF. The DNA for the CDR3 is TGTGCCAGTAGTATATCGGTACAGGGGGCCTACGAGCAGTACTTC.

The table lists this clone with a count of one. This rearrangement joins TRBV11-2 to TRBJ1-1; D call uncertain. V lost 2 bases, J lost 4 bases, and 8 bases lay in between. Germline assignment: CDR1 SGHAT and CDR2 FQNNGV. CDR3 length equals 13 residues. The CDR3 here is CASSLQMSTEAFF. DNA for the CDR3: TGTGCCAGCAGCTTACAGATGAGCACTGAAGCTTTCTTT.

This chain uses TRBV7-6 with TRBJ2-1; 8 positions agree with TRBD2. Unmatched junction bases numbered 6, after V lost 3 bases and J lost 8 bases. Germline-derived CDR1 and CDR2 are SGHVS and FNYEAQ. This CDR3 region has 14 residues. CDR3 region: CASSFGGDSDEQFF. In DNA, the CDR3 is TGTGCCAGCAGCTTCGGGGGGGACTCCGATGAGCAGTTCTTC.

The chain employs TRBV10-3 and TRBJ2-7; 9 bases are a match to TRBD1. Trimming took 5 bases from V and 5 from J; bases not matched to a gene: 4. Germline-derived CDR1 and CDR2 are ENHRY and SYGVKD. This CDR3 contains 13 residues. The CDR3 DNA reads TGTGCCATCAGTAACGGACAGGGGAACGAGCAGTACTTC. Translated, it gives CAISNGQGNEQYF.

This sequence joins TRBV20-1 and TRBJ1-5, with D possibly being TRBD1 (5 bases). V was pared by 3 bases and J by 9 bases, with 9 bases between. The CDR3 extends over 11 amino acids. Germline V gives CDR1 DFQATT, CDR2 SNEGSKA (reference sequence). CDR3 protein: CSASRGWPQHF. The DNA of the CDR3 is TGCAGTGCTAGCCGGGGCTGGCCCCAGCATTTT.

This sequence joins TRBV9 and TRBJ1-1; D remains ambiguous. Trimming stripped 2 bases from V and 3 bases from J, with 11 bases between. The length of the CDR3 is 14 residues. Germline CDR1 reads SGDLS; CDR2 reads YYNGEE. The DNA for the CDR3 is TGTGCCAGCAGCGTCCGGCCTGGGGACACTGAAGCTTTCTTT. As protein: CASSVRPGDTEAFF.

The rearrangement links TRBV11-2 to TRBJ1-6; TRBD1 aligns across 9 bases. Germline V CDR1 and CDR2: SGHAT, FQNNGV. V was pared by 6 bases and J by 9 bases, with 9 bases of the junction left unmatched. CDR3 length equals 15 residues. CDR3 nucleotides: TGTGCCAGCAGGTCTTTGATGGACAGGGGTTCACCCCTCCACTTT. It specifies CASRSLMDRGSPLHF.

V and J are TRBV27 and TRBJ1-1; tentatively, D is TRBD1 (5 bases). Trimming shortened V by 3 bases and J by 2 bases, and 13 bases separated the two germline ends. The CDR3 runs 15 residues. Per germline, CDR1 MNHEY and CDR2 SMNVEV (reference sequence). The CDR3: CASSFAGGLNTEAFF. In DNA, the CDR3 is TGTGCCAGCAGTTTCGCTGGGGGACTCAACACTGAAGCTTTCTTT.

V usage is TRBV19 and J usage is TRBJ2-3; no definite D call. The CDR3 covers 14 residues. Looked up from germline, CDR1 is LNHDA and CDR2 is SQIVND (reference sequence). The V end was cut by 2 bases, the J end by 2 bases, with 8 bases between. DNA for the CDR3: TGTGCCAGTAGTATAACCGGAGACACAGATACGCAGTATTTT. Protein: CASSITGDTDTQYF.

The chain carries TRBV13 and TRBJ2-2; D is possibly TRBD1 (6 bases). Deletions cut 5 bases from V and 5 bases from J, with 15 bases between. This CDR3 is built from 15 residues. Germline CDR1 and CDR2: PRHDT and FYEKMQ (reference sequence). CDR3 bases: TGTGCCAGCAGCGAACAGGGATTGGGGACCGGGGAGCTGTTTTTT. Protein product: CASSEQGLGTGELFF.

This clone was picked up one time. The CDR3 sequence: CSVEKDRDLSGNTIYF. The CDR3 coding sequence is TGCAGCGTTGAGAAGGACAGGGACCTCTCTGGAAACACCATATATTTT. This chain links TRBV29-1 with TRBJ1-3; 8 bases fit TRBD1. CDR3 size: 16 residues. Per germline, CDR1 SQVTM and CDR2 ANQGSEA. J lost 0 bases, V lost 3 bases, and 7 bases had no gene match.

This clone is a singleton in its sample. The chain joins TRBV5-6 to TRBJ2-6; D uncertain. The V gene lost 2 bases and the J gene lost 0 bases, with 0 bases spanning the gap. There are 13 residues in the CDR3. From germline, CDR1 is SGHDT and CDR2 YYEEEE. The CDR3 reads CASSFSGANVLTF. The DNA of the CDR3 is TGTGCCAGCAGCTTCTCTGGGGCCAACGTCCTGACTTTC.

The V call is TRBV6-5, the J call TRBJ1-1; 8 positions match TRBD1. This CDR3 region has 12 residues. Losses at the gene ends were 6 bases for V and 4 bases for J; bases not matched to a gene: 1. Germline assignment: CDR1 MNHEY and CDR2 SVGAGI. This CDR3 is CASRDRGTEAFF. CDR3 sequence (DNA): TGTGCCAGCAGAGACAGGGGCACTGAAGCTTTCTTT.

The chain carries TRBV9 and TRBJ1-5; D might be TRBD1 (5 bases). V lost 4 bases to trimming and J lost 0 bases, with 8 bases between them. The germline V gene has CDR1 SGDLS and CDR2 YYNGEE. The CDR3 covers 14 residues. CDR3 residues: CASSLGGSNQPQHF. CDR3 DNA: TGTGCCAGCAGCCTCGGGGGTAGCAATCAGCCCCAGCATTTT.

CDR3 bases: TGTGCCAGCAGCTTAGAAGGGACAGGGTCTTACTATGGCTACACCTTC. Protein: CASSLEGTGSYYGYTF. V and J are TRBV7-8 and TRBJ1-2; TRBD1 agrees at 9 bases. In germline, CDR1 is SGHVS, CDR2 FQNEAQ. The CDR3 totals 16 residues. V shed 1 base, J shed 3 bases, and the junction held 6 bases outside the gene matches.

V gene TRBV7-9 combines with J gene TRBJ1-2; TRBD1 is a possible D gene (5 bases). Germline assignment: CDR1 SEHNR and CDR2 FQNEAQ (reference sequence). Trimming removed 1 base at V and 6 bases at J, with 21 bases between. This CDR3 has 17 amino acids. The CDR3 DNA follows: TGTGCCAGCAGCTTAGGGAATACGGGGCTTCAAGGGAATGGCTACACCTTC. This gives the protein CASSLGNTGLQGNGYTF.

The V and J genes are TRBV5-4 and TRBJ2-1; 10 bases are shared with TRBD1. Germline lookup yields CDR1 SGHNT and CDR2 YYREEE (reference sequence). This CDR3 has 15 residues. Germline trimming cut 4 bases from V and 7 bases from J; bases unmatched to any gene: 8. The CDR3 region has the DNA TGTGCCAGCAGCCCCCCGGGACAGGGGCAAAATGAGCAGTTCTTC. Its translation is CASSPPGQGQNEQFF.